This record covers a single T cell receptor (beta chain). Treatment was busulfan-fludarabine conditioning, a marrow graft, and cyclophosphamide on days +3 and +4. This sample is part of a study of T cells after posttransplantation cyclophosphamide. The protocol was immunoSEQ multiplex PCR, while the TCRdb copy is restricted to in-frame clones and leaves out a portion. The sample holds fewer than 12,000 clones, roughly 86% seen once. J lost 1 base, V lost 5 bases, and 16 bases had no gene match. Germline CDR1 is LNHDA and CDR2 is SQIVND (reference sequence). The CDR3 extends over 20 amino acids. The chain employs TRBV19 and TRBJ2-6; TRBD1 matches at 8 bases. The starting material was CD4+ T cells sorted from PBMCs, obtained after allogeneic stem cell transplant with posttransplant cyclophosphamide. This TCR was sampled from a male patient between 25 and 39 years old who received an allogeneic stem cell transplant from a related donor, was CMV-positive, and had acute GVHD only. Some T cells may be graft donor cells. CDR3 region: CASSSPLGRGQRSGANVLTF. CDR3 DNA sequence: TGTGCCAGTAGTTCCCCGCTGGGCAGGGGGCAACGATCTGGGGCCAACGTCCTGACTTTC.